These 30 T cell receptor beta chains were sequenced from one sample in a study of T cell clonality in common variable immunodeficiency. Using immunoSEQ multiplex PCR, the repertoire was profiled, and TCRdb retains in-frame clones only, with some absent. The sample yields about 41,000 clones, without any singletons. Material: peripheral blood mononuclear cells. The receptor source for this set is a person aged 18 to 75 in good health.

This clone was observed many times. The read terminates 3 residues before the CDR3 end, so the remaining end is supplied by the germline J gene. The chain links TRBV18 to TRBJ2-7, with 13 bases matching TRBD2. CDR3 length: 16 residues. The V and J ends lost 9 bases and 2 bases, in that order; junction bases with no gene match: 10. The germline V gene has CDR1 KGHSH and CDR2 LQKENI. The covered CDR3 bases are TGTGCCAGTTCCGGACTAGCGGGAGTAAGGGCCTACGAG. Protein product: CASSGLAGVRAYE. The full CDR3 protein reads CASSGLAGVRAYEQYF.

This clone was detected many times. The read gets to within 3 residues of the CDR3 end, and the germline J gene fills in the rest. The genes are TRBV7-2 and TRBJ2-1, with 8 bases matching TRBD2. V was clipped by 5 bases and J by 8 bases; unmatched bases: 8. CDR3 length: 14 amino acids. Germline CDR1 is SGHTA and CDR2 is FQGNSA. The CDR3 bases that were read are TGTGCCAGCAGCAAAGGGACTAGTTCCCATGAG. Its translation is CASSKGTSSHE. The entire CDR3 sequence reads CASSKGTSSHEQFF. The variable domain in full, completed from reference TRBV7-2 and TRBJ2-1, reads GAGVSQSPSNKVTEKGKDVELRCDPISGHTALYWYRQSLGQGLEFLIYFQGNSAPDKSGLPSDRFSAERTGGSVSTLTIQRTQQEDSAVYLCASSKGTSSHEQFFGPGTRLTVL.

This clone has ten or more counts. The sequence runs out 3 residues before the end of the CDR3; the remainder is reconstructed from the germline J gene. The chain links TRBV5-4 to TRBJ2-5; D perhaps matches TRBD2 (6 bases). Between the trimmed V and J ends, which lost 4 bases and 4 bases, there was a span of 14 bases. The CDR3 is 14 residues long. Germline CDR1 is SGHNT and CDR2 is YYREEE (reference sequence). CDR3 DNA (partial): TGTGCCAGCAGCCCTCTGAGTAGCGGAGAGACC. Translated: CASSPLSSGET. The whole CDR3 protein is CASSPLSSGETQYF. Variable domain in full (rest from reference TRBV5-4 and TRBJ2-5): ETGVTQSPTHLIKTRGQQVTLRCSSQSGHNTVSWYQQALGQGPQFIFQYYREEENGRGNFPPRFSGLQFPNYSSELNVNALELDDSALYLCASSPLSSGETQYFGPGTRLLVL.

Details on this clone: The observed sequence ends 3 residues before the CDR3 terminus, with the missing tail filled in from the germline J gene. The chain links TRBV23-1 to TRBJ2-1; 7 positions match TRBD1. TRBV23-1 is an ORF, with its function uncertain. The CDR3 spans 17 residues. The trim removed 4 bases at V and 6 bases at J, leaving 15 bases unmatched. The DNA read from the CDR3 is TGCGCCAGCAGTCGGGACCCGGACAGGCAAACGGGCAATGAG. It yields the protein CASSRDPDRQTGNE. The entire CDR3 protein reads CASSRDPDRQTGNEQFF.

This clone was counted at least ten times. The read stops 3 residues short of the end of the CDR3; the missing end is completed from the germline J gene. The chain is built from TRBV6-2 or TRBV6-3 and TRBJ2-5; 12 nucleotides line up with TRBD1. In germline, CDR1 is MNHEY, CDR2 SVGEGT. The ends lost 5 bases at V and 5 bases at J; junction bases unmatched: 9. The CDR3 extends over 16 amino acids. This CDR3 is CASSAGTGGQGETQYF. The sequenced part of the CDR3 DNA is TGTGCCAGCAGTGCCGGGACAGGGGGCCAGGGGGAGACC.

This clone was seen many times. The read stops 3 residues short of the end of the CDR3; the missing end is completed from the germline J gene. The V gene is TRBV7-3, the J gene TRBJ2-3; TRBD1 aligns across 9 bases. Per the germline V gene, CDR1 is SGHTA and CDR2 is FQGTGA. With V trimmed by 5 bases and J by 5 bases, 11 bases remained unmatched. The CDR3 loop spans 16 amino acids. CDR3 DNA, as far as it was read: TGTGCCAGCAGCCCGGCCGGGACAGGGCACGGAGATACG. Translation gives CASSPAGTGHGDT. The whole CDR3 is CASSPAGTGHGDTQYF.

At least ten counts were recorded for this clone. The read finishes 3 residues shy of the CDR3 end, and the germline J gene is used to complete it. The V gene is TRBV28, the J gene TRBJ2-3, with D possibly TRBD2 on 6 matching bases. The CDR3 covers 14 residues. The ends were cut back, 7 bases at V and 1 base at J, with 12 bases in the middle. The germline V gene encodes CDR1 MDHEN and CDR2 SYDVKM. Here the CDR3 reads CASIYSGGTDTQYF. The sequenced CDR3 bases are TGTGCCAGCATTTATAGCGGTGGCACAGATACG.

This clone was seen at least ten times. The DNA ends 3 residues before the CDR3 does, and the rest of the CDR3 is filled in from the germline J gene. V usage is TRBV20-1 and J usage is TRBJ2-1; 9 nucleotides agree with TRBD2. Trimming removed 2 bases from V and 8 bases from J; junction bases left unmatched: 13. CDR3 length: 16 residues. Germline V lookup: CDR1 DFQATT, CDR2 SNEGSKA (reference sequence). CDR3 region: CSARSHSSGRWYEQFF. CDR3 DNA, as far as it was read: TGCAGTGCTAGATCGCATAGTAGCGGGAGATGGTATGAG.

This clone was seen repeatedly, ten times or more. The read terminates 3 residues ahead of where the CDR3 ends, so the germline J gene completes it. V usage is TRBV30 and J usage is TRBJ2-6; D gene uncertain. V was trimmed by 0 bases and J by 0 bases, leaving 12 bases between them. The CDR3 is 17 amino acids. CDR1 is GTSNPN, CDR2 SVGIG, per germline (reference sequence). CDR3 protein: CAWSVGDTLSGANVLTF. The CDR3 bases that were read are TGTGCCTGGAGTGTAGGTGACACTCTCTCTGGGGCCAACGTC.

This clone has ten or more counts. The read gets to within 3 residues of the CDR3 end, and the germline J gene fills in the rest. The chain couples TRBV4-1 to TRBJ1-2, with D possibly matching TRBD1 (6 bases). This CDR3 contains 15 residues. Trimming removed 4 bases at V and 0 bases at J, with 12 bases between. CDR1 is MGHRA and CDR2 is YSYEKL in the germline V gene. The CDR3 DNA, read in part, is TGCGCCAGCAGCCTCTCCCGGGACACTAACTATGGC. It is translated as CASSLSRDTNYG. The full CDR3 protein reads CASSLSRDTNYGYTF.

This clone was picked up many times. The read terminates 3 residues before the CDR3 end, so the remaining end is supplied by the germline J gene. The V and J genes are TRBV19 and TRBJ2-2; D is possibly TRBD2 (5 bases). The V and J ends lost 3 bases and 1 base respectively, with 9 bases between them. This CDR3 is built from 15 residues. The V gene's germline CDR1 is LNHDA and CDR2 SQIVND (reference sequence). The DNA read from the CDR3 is TGTGCCAGTAGTATTCATAGCGTGAACACCGGGGAG. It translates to CASSIHSVNTGE. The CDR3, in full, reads CASSIHSVNTGELFF.

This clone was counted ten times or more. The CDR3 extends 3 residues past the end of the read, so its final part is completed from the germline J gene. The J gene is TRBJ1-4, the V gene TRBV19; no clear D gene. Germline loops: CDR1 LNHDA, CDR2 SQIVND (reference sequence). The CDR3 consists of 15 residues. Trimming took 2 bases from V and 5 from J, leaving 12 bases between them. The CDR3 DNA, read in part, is TGTGCCAGTAGTATAATGAGACTGCAGAATGAAAAA. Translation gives CASSIMRLQNEK. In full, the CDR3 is CASSIMRLQNEKLFF. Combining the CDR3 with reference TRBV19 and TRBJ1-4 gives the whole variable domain DGGITQSPKYLFRKEGQNVTLSCEQNLNHDAMYWYRQDPGQGLRLIYYSQIVNDFQKGDIAEGYSVSREKKESFPLTVTSAQKNPTAFYLCASSIMRLQNEKLFFGSGTQLSVL.

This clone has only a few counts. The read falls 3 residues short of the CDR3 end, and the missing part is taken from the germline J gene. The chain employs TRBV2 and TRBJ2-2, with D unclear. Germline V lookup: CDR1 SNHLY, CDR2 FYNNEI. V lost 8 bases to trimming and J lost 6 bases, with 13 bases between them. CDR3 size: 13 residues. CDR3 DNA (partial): TGTGCCAGCCAGGATCGACATTCCGGGGAG. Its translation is CASQDRHSGE. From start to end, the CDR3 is CASQDRHSGELFF. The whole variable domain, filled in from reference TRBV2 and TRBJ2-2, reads EPEVTQTPSHQVTQMGQEVILRCVPISNHLYFYWYRQILGQKVEFLVSFYNNEISEKSEIFDDQFSVERPDGSNFTLKIRSTKLEDSAMYFCASQDRHSGELFFGEGSRLTVL.

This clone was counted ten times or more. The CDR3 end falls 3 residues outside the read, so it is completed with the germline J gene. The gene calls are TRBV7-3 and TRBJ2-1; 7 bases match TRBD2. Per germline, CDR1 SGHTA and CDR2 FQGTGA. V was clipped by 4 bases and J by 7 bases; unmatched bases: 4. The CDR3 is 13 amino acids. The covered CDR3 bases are TGTGCCAGCAGCTCCCAGCGGGGAAATGAG. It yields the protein CASSSQRGNE. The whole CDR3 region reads CASSSQRGNEQFF.

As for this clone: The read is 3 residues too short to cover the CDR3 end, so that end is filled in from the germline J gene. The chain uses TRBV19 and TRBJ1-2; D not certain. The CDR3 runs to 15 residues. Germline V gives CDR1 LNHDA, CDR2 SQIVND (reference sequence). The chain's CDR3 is CASSLAGGPDDDYTF. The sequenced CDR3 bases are TGTGCCAGTAGCCTAGCGGGAGGGCCGGATGATGAC.

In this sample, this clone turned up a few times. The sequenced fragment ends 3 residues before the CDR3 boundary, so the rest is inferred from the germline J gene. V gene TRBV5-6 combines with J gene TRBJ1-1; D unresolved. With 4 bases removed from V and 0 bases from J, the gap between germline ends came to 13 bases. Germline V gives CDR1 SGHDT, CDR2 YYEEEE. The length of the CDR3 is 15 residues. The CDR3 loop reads CASSAGFFVNTEAFF. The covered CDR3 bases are TGTGCCAGCAGCGCGGGATTTTTCGTGAACACTGAA. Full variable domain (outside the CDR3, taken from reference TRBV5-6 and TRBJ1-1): DAGVTQSPTHLIKTRGQQVTLRCSPKSGHDTVSWYQQALGQGPQFIFQYYEEEERQRGNFPDRFSGHQFPNYSSELNVNALLLGDSALYLCASSAGFFVNTEAFFGQGTRLTVV.

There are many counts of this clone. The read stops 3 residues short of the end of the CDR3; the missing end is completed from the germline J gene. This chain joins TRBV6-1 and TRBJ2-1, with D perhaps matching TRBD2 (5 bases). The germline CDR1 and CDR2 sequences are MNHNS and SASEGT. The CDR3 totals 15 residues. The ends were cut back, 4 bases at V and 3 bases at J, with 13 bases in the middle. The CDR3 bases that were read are TGTGCCAGCAGTGTTGAGCGGCCACTCTACAATGAG. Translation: CASSVERPLYNE. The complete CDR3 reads CASSVERPLYNEQFF.

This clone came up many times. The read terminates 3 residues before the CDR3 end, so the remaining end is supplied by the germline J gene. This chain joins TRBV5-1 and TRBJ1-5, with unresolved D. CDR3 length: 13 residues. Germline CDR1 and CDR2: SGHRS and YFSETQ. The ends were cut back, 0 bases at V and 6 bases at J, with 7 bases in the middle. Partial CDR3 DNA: TGCGCCAGCAGCTTGGAAGGGCTTCAGCCC. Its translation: CASSLEGLQP. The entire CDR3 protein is CASSLEGLQPQHF.

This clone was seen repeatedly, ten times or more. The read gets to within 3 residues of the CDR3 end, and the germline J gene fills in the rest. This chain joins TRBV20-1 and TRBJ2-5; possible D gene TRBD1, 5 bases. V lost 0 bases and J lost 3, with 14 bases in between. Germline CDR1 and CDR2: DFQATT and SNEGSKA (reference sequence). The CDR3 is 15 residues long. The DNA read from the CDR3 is TGCAGTGCTAGAGATATACAGCTAGGGGAAGAGACC. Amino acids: CSARDIQLGEET. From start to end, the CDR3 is CSARDIQLGEETQYF.

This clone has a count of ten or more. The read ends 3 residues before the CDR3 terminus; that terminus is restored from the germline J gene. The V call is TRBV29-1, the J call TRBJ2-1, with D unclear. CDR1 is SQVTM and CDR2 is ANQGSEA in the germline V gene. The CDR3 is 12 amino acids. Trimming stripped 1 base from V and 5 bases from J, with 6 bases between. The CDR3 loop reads CSVEAQNNEQFF. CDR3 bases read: TGCAGCGTTGAAGCGCAGAACAATGAG.

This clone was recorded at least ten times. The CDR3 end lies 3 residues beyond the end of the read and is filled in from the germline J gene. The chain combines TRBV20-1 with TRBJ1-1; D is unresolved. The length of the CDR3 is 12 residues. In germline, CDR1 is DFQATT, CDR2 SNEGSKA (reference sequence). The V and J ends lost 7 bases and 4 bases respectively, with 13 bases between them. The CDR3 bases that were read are TGCAGTGTCGCTACAGTAAGCACTGAA. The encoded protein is CSVATVSTE. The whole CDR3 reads CSVATVSTEAFF.

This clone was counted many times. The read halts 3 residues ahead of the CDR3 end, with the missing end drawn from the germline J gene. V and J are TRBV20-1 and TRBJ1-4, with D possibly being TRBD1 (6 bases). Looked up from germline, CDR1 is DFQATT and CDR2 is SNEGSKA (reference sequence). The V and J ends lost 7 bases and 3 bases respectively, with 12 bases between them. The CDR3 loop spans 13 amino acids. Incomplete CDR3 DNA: TGCAGTGGTACAGGGCCTCCTAATGAAAAA. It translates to CSGTGPPNEK. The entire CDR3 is CSGTGPPNEKLFF.

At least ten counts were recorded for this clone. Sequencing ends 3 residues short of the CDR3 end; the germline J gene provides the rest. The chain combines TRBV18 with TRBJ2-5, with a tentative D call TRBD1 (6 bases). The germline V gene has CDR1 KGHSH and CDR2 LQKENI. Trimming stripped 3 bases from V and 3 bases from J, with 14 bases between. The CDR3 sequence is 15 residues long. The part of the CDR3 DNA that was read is TGTGCCAGCTCACCGGGCCCACAGGGAAAAGAGACC. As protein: CASSPGPQGKET. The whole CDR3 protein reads CASSPGPQGKETQYF.

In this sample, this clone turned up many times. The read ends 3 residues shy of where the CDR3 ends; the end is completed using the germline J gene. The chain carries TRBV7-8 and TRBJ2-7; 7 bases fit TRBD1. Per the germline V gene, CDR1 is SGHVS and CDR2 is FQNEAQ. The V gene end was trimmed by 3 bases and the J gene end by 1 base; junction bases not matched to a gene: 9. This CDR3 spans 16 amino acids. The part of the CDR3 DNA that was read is TGTGCCAGCAGCTTTAGTGGGACAGCGACATCCTACGAG. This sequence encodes CASSFSGTATSYE. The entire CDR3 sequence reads CASSFSGTATSYEQYF.

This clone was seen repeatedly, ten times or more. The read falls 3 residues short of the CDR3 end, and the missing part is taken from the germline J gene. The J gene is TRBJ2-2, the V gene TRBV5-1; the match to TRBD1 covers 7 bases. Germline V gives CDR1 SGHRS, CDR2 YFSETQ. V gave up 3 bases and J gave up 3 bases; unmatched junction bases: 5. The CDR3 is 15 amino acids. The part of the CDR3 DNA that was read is TGCGCCAGCAGCTCACAGACAGGGTACACCGGGGAG. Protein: CASSSQTGYTGE. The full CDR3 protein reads CASSSQTGYTGELFF.

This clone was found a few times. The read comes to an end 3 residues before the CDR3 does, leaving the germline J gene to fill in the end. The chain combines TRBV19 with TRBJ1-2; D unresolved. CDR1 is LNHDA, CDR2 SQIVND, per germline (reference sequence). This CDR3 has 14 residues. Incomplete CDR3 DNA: TGTGCCAGTAGTATCGCGTTAGGGTACAATGAC. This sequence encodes CASSIALGYND. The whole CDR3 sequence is CASSIALGYNDYTF.

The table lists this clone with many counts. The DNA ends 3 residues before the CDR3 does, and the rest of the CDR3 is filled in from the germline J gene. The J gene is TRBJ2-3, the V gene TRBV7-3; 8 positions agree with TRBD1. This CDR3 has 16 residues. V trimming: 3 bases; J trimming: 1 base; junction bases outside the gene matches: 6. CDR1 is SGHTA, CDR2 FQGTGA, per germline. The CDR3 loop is CASSFQQQGGTDTQYF. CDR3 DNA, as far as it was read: TGTGCCAGCAGCTTCCAACAACAGGGGGGCACAGATACG. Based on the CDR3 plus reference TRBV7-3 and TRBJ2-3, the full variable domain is GAGVSQTPSNKVTEKGKYVELRCDPISGHTALYWYRQSLGQGPEFLIYFQGTGAADDSGLPNDRFFAVRPEGSVSTLKIQRTERGDSAVYLCASSFQQQGGTDTQYFGPGTRLTVL.

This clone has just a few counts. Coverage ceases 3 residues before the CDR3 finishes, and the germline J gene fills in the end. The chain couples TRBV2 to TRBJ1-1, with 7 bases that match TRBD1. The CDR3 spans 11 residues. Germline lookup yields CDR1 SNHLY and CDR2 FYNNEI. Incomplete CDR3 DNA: TGTGCCAGCACCGCCTCAGGGGGA. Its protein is CASTASGG. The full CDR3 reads CASTASGGAFF. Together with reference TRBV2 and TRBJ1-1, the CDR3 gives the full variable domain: EPEVTQTPSHQVTQMGQEVILRCVPISNHLYFYWYRQILGQKVEFLVSFYNNEISEKSEIFDDQFSVERPDGSNFTLKIRSTKLEDSAMYFCASTASGGAFFGQGTRLTVV.

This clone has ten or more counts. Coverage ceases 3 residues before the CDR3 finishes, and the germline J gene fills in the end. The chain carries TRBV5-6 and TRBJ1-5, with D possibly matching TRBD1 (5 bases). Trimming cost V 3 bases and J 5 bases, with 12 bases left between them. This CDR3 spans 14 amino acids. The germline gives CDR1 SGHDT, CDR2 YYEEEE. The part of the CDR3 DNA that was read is TGTGCCAGCAGCTCCCGGGGGGATTATCAGCCC. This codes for CASSSRGDYQP. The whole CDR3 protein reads CASSSRGDYQPQHF. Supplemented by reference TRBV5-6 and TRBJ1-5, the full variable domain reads DAGVTQSPTHLIKTRGQQVTLRCSPKSGHDTVSWYQQALGQGPQFIFQYYEEEERQRGNFPDRFSGHQFPNYSSELNVNALLLGDSALYLCASSSRGDYQPQHFGDGTRLSIL.

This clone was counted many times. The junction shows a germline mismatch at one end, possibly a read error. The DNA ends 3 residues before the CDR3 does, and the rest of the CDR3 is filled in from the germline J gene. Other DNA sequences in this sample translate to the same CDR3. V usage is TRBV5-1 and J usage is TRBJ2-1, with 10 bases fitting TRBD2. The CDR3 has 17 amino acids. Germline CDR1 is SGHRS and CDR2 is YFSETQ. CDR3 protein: CASSFLSSGSSHNEQFF. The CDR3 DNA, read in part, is TGCGCCAGCAGCTTTTTATCTAGCGGGAGCTCCCACAATGAG.